The following is a T cell receptor (beta chain) sequence with its context. Its antigen is unknown. The data were obtained in a study of identifying expanded T cells in peripheral blood. Study results and caveats: Over approximately two and four weeks, about 15 and 19 clones changed, versus roughly 1.2 between replicates. Across healthy donors, higher total template counts meant significantly greater approximately two-week count variance.

After removal of 1 base from V and 6 bases from J, the junction contained 8 bases not matched to a gene. Germline assignment: CDR1 KGHSH and CDR2 LQKENI. This CDR3 is built from 15 residues. The protocol was immunoSEQ multiplex PCR, while the TCRdb copy is restricted to in-frame clones and leaves out a portion. The sample holds under 85,000 clones, about 83% seen once. Healthy donors had no documented immune events, such as infections, while sampled. The genes are TRBV18 and TRBJ1-2, with 7 bases fitting TRBD1. The receptor's source is a person between 18 and 75 years old in good health. The sample comprised blood. CDR3 sequence (DNA): TGTGCCAGCTCACCACGACAGGGAATTGCGGATGGCTACACCTTC. Translating gives CASSPRQGIADGYTF.